One T cell receptor (beta chain) is described in this entry. Its antigen is not identified. CDR1 is MGHRA, CDR2 YSYEKL, per germline. V was cut by 0 bases and J by 9 bases, with 24 bases left in between. The CDR3 extends over 17 amino acids. TCRdb called the 5' RACE reads again in MiXCR, with one record for every CDR3 protein. Of roughly 140,000 distinct CDR3 sequences detected, 11% to 15% appear once; the ten largest clones hold roughly 28%. The data were obtained in a study of T-cell memory formation after mild COVID-19. Study as a whole: TCR clusters were mostly confined to one donor each. Findings and caveats of the study: The study detected some responding clones in pre-infection memory, suggesting cross-reactive memory joined. The CD4+ clones that contracted clustered mainly within CM and EM, and the CD8+ clones concentrated in EMRA.

The clonotype was recovered from an adult woman who had mild COVID-19 (a few samples of this study predate the infection). Cell type and time point are not known. Sequenced: PBMCs or a T cell subset sorted from them (not recorded which). The rearrangement links TRBV4-1 to TRBJ2-7; D is perhaps TRBD2 (6 bases). This chain's CDR3 is CASSQEVRGRDLYRQYF. The CDR3 nucleotides read TGCGCCAGCAGCCAAGAGGTCCGCGGCAGGGACTTATATCGGCAGTACTTC.